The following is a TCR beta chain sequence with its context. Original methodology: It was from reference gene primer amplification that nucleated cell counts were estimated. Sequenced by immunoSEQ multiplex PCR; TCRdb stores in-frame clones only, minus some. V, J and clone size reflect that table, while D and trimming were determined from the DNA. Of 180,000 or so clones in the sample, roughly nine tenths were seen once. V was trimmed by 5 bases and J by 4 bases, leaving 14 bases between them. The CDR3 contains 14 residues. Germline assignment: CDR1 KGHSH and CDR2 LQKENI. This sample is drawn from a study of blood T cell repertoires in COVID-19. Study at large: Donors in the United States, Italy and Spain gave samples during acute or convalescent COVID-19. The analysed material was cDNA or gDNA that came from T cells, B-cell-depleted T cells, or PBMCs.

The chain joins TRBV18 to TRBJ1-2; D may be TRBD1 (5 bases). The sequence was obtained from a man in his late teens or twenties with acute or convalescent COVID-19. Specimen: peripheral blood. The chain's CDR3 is CASSTKDRAYGYTF. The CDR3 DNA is TGTGCCAGCTCAACAAAAGACAGAGCCTATGGCTACACCTTC.